The 9 T cell receptor beta chains below were found in one sample sequenced in a study of T cell responses to AZD1222 COVID-19 vaccine. Repertoires were generated with immunoSEQ multiplex PCR, while TCRdb's copy carries only in-frame clones and drops some. This table has over 40,000 clones, approximately 86% appearing once. Sample: peripheral blood, taken on day 0 of AZD1222 vaccination. The receptors stem from an adult in good health.

The J gene is TRBJ2-5, the V gene TRBV4-1; D is ambiguous. The CDR3 is 13 residues long. V lost 8 bases and J lost 5, with 15 bases in between. Looked up from germline, CDR1 is MGHRA and CDR2 is YSYEKL. CDR3 sequence: CASSLGPAETQYF. CDR3 nucleotide sequence: TGCGCCAGCTCACTTGGACCAGCGGAGACCCAGTACTTC.

V usage is TRBV11-2 and J usage is TRBJ2-2; 10 bases are shared with TRBD2. This CDR3 has 17 amino acids. Germline lookup yields CDR1 SGHAT and CDR2 FQNNGV. J gave up 0 bases and V 2 bases, and 3 bases lay outside the gene matches. The DNA of the CDR3 is TGTGCCAGCAGCTTACGGACTAGCGGAACGAACACCGGGGAGCTGTTTTTT. Residues: CASSLRTSGTNTGELFF.

Details on this clone: The sample contains more than one DNA sequence encoding this CDR3. The chain recombines TRBV28 with TRBJ2-1; D ambiguous. Deletions cut 4 bases from V and 4 bases from J, with 2 bases between. From germline, CDR1 is MDHEN and CDR2 SYDVKM. This CDR3 has 11 residues. The CDR3 nucleotides are TGTGCCAGCAGTTATTACAATGAGCAGTTCTTC. As protein: CASSYYNEQFF.

V and J are TRBV7-3 and TRBJ1-1; a weak D match, TRBD1 (5 bases). The CDR3 contains 14 residues. Per the germline V gene, CDR1 is SGHTA and CDR2 is FQGTGA. V was pared by 0 bases and J by 4 bases, with 9 bases between. Here the CDR3 DNA reads TGTGCCAGCAGCTTAACGGGGCAGGGCACTGAAGCTTTCTTT. It codes for CASSLTGQGTEAFF.

This clone showed up just a few times. This chain connects TRBV9 to TRBJ1-1; 7 positions match TRBD1. Germline loops: CDR1 SGDLS, CDR2 YYNGEE. The CDR3 sequence is 16 residues long. After removal of 0 bases from V and 11 bases from J, the junction contained 16 bases not matched to a gene. The DNA for the CDR3 is TGTGCCAGCAGCGTAGCTGATTCAGGGGGGACCACGAGGGCTTTCTTT. Translation: CASSVADSGGTTRAFF.

The chain is built from TRBV10-3 and TRBJ1-6; 7 nucleotides line up with TRBD1. Germline-derived CDR1 and CDR2 are ENHRY and SYGVKD. The CDR3 is 14 amino acids. V was pared by 7 bases and J by 7 bases, with 7 bases of the junction left unmatched. The CDR3 coding sequence is TGTGCCATCAAACTTGACAGGGAGAATTCACCCCTCCACTTT. As protein: CAIKLDRENSPLHF.

The rearrangement uses TRBV5-1 and TRBJ1-4; TRBD1 matches 9 bases. The CDR3 runs 14 residues. Germline CDR1 is SGHRS and CDR2 is YFSETQ. J gave up 7 bases and V 4 bases, and 5 bases lay outside the gene matches. DNA for the CDR3: TGCGCCAGCAGCCAGGGACAGGGAGGTGAAAAACTGTTTTTT. Its translation is CASSQGQGGEKLFF.

The chain links TRBV2 to TRBJ1-3, with no clear D. Germline V CDR1 and CDR2: SNHLY, FYNNEI. The V end lost 4 bases, the J end lost 0 bases, and 13 bases lay between the germline ends. CDR3 length: 16 amino acids. In DNA form, the CDR3 reads TGTGCCAGCAGTGTCTCGGGGTCCGCCTCTGGAAACACCATATATTTT. It translates to CASSVSGSASGNTIYF.

The chain combines TRBV30 with TRBJ2-5; D gene uncertain. CDR1 and CDR2 from the germline V gene are GTSNPN and SVGIG (reference sequence). The CDR3 spans 12 residues. The V and J ends lost 0 bases and 5 bases respectively, with 7 bases between them. Here the CDR3 reads CAWSVGEETQYF. CDR3 sequence (DNA): TGTGCCTGGAGTGTTGGCGAGGAGACCCAGTACTTC.